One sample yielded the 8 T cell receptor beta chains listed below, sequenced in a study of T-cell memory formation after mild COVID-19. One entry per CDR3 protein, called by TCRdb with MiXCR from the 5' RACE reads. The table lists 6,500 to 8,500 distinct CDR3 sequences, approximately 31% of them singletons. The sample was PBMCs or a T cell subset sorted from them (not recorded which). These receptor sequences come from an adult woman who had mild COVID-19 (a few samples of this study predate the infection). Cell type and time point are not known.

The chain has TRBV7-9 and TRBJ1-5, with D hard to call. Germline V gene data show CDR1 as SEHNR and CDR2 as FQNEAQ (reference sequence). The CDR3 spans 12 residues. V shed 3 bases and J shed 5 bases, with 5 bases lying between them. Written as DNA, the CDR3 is TGTGCCAGCAGCTTCCGGGATCAGCCCCAGCATTTT. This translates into CASSFRDQPQHF.

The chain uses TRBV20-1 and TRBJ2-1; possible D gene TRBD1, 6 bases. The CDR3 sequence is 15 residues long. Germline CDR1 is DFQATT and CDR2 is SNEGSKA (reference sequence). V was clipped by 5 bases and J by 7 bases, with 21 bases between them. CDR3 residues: CSASEVPGTLNEQFF. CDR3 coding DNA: TGCAGTGCTTCAGAGGTTCCCGGGACATTAAATGAGCAGTTCTTC.

CDR3 nucleotide sequence: TGTGCCAGCAGCCAAGATCTAGTGGATGGCTACACCTTC. It codes for CASSQDLVDGYTF. The chain has TRBV3-1 and TRBJ1-2; D is uncertain. Between the trimmed V and J ends, which lost 0 bases and 6 bases, there was a span of 8 bases. This CDR3 is built from 13 residues. Per the germline V gene, CDR1 is LGHDT and CDR2 is YNNKEL (reference sequence).

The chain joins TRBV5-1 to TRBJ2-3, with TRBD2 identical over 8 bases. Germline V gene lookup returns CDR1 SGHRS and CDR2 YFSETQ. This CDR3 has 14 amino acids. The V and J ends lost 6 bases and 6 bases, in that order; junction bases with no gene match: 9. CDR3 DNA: TGCGCCAGCATGACGTCGGGGGGGCTCGATACGCAGTATTTT. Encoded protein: CASMTSGGLDTQYF.

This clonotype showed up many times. The CDR3 coding sequence is TGTGCCATCAGTGAGGAGGTAAACTCCTACGAGCAGTACTTC. Amino acid sequence: CAISEEVNSYEQYF. This rearrangement joins TRBV10-3 to TRBJ2-7, with D uncertain. CDR1 ENHRY and CDR2 SYGVKD come from the germline V gene. V shed 2 bases and J shed 0 bases, with 8 bases lying between them. The length of the CDR3 is 14 residues.

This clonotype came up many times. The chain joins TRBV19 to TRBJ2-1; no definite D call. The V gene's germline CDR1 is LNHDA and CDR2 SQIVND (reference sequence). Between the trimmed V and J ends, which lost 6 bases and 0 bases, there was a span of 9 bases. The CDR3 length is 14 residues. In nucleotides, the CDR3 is TGTGCCAGTAGCCCCGGCGGCTCCTACAATGAGCAGTTCTTC. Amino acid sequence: CASSPGGSYNEQFF.

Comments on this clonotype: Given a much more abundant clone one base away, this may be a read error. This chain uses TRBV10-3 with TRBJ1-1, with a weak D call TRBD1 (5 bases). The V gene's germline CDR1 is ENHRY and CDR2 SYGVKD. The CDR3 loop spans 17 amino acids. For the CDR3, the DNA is TGTGCCATCAGTGGATCCTCAGGGACCCACATGAACACTGACGCTTTCTTT. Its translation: CAISGSSGTHMNTDAFF.

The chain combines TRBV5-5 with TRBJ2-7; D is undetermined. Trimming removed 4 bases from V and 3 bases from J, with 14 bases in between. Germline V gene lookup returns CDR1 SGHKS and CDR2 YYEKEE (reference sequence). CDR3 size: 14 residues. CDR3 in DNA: TGTGCCAGCAGCCCGAGTGGTGGAGACTACGAGCAGTACGTC. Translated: CASSPSGGDYEQYV.